What follows describes a single T cell receptor beta chain. Here immunoSEQ multiplex PCR was the method, and the copy in TCRdb shows in-frame clones only, minus some. There are roughly 200,000 clones in the sample; around 94% occur only once, and over 1.2% lies in the top ten. This sample was taken from a study of control samples from healthy donors and cancer patients. The germline gives CDR1 LNHDA, CDR2 SQIVND (reference sequence). Trimming took 0 bases from V and 4 from J, leaving 9 bases between them. This CDR3 region has 14 residues. The chain has TRBV19 and TRBJ1-2; D is undetermined. Sequencing was done on a sample of blood. The origin of this receptor is a man aged 45-60 years in good health. The CDR3 spells CASSIEGRTYGYTF. The CDR3 DNA is TGTGCCAGTAGTATAGAAGGCAGAACCTATGGCTACACCTTC.